Shown below are 29 T cell receptor beta chains from a single sample sequenced in a study of regulatory T cells in long-lasting Graves disease. Time point described: persistent/refractory GD, antithyroid drugs over 5 years with positive TRAb. RNA from PBMCs was the source of the TCR library. iRepertoire HTBI primers and Arm-PCR of CDR3 regions built TCR beta libraries. TCRdb fed the multiplex PCR reads into MiXCR, producing one record per CDR3 protein. The sample shows around 460,000 distinct CDR3 sequences, 20% to 25% of them seen only once. This specimen consisted of peripheral blood mononuclear cells (PBMCs), obtained when the disease was refractory, from a patient treated with antithyroid drugs. The receptors shown here come from a female donor with Graves disease.

V usage is TRBV12-3 or TRBV12-4 and J usage is TRBJ2-7; D call uncertain. Trimming cost V 6 bases and J 6 bases, with 12 bases left between them. The CDR3 loop spans 12 amino acids. The CDR3 loop reads CASSIDILEQYF. Here the CDR3 DNA reads TGTGCCAGCAGCATTGACATTCTCGAGCAGTACTTC.

This clonotype was detected ten times or more. The gene calls are TRBV7-8 and TRBJ1-6, with TRBD1 as a possible D gene (5 bases). V lost 5 bases and J 5 bases, leaving 13 bases between the germline ends. The CDR3 extends over 15 amino acids. CDR1 and CDR2 from the germline V gene are SGHVS and FQNEAQ. The CDR3 spells CASSLRAGHNSPLHF. The CDR3 DNA is TGTGCCAGCAGCCTCAGAGCGGGGCATAATTCACCCCTCCACTTT. Combining the CDR3 with reference TRBV7-8 and TRBJ1-6 gives the whole variable domain GAGVSQSPRYKVAKRGQDVALRCDPISGHVSLFWYQQALGQGPEFLTYFQNEAQLDKSGLPSDRFFAERPEGSVSTLKIQRTQQEDSAVYLCASSLRAGHNSPLHFGNGTRLTVT.

This clonotype was recorded a few times. This chain uses TRBV20-1 with TRBJ2-7; TRBD2 agrees at 14 bases. There are 16 residues in the CDR3. V lost 0 bases to trimming and J lost 3 bases; unmatched junction nucleotides: 4. Germline-derived CDR1 and CDR2 are DFQATT and SNEGSKA (reference sequence). The CDR3 DNA is TGCAGTGCTAGAGATTCGGGACTAGCGGGAGTCTACGAGCAGTACTTC. This gives the protein CSARDSGLAGVYEQYF.

This clonotype was seen repeatedly, ten times or more. The CDR3 protein is CASSESQPQHF. The CDR3 region has the DNA TGTGCCAGCAGTGAAAGTCAGCCCCAGCATTTT. This rearrangement joins TRBV2 to TRBJ1-5; D is uncertain. Trimming pared 2 bases from V and 6 bases from J, leaving 2 bases between. Germline V gives CDR1 SNHLY, CDR2 FYNNEI. This CDR3 contains 11 residues.

As to this clonotype: A much bigger clone sits one base away, suggesting this may be a read error. The gene calls are TRBV7-7 and TRBJ2-1, with D perhaps matching TRBD1 (6 bases). The CDR3 consists of 12 residues. CDR1 and CDR2 (germline): SSHAT, FNYEAQ (reference sequence). In DNA form, the CDR3 reads TGTGCTAGCAGCTTAGTAGGGGGTGAGCAGTTCTTC. Protein: CASSLVGGEQFF.

This clonotype has a count of ten or more. The genes are TRBV20-1 and TRBJ1-5; the D gene is possibly TRBD1 (5 bases). Germline-derived CDR1 and CDR2 are DFQATT and SNEGSKA (reference sequence). V was clipped by 3 bases and J by 5 bases, with 14 bases between them. The CDR3 extends over 14 amino acids. CDR3 loop: CSARDRGGDQPQHF. The CDR3 nucleotides are TGCAGTGCTAGGGATAGGGGTGGCGATCAGCCCCAGCATTTT.

This clonotype appeared once. The chain carries TRBV19 and TRBJ1-5; D is ambiguous. V was shortened by 5 bases and J by 6 bases, with 8 bases between the two germline ends. Germline V gene lookup returns CDR1 LNHDA and CDR2 SQIVND (reference sequence). The CDR3 loop spans 12 amino acids. The CDR3 DNA sequence: TGTGCCAGTAGTGTTGCGGTTCAGCCCCAGCATTTT. It yields the protein CASSVAVQPQHF.

The rearrangement links TRBV19 to TRBJ2-1; tentatively, D is TRBD2 (6 bases). Deletions cut 6 bases from V and 6 bases from J, with 21 bases between. CDR1 is LNHDA and CDR2 is SQIVND in the germline V gene (reference sequence). CDR3 length: 16 amino acids. The chain's CDR3 is CASSRSTRWYFNEQFF. In DNA, the CDR3 is TGTGCCAGTAGCCGGTCGACTAGGTGGTATTTCAATGAGCAGTTCTTC.

On this clonotype itself: A much larger clone sits a single nucleotide away, making a read error possible. The V gene is TRBV6-1, the J gene TRBJ2-7; 11 nucleotides line up with TRBD2. The CDR3 has 15 residues. Germline values: CDR1 MNHNS, CDR2 SASEGT. In DNA form, the CDR3 reads TGTGCCAGCAGTCCTCTAGCGGGAGGACCCTACGAGCGGTACTTC. It codes for CASSPLAGGPYERYF.

This chain connects TRBV7-9 to TRBJ1-1, with 9 bases matching TRBD1. CDR1 and CDR2 (germline): SEHNR, FQNEAQ (reference sequence). With 3 bases clipped from V and 5 bases from J, the junction kept 10 bases outside the gene matches. The CDR3 spans 16 residues. The CDR3 region has the DNA TGTGCCAGCAGCTTTGCCCGGGACAGGGTTGGGACTGAAGCTTTCTTT. Encoded protein: CASSFARDRVGTEAFF.

This rearrangement joins TRBV20-1 to TRBJ2-3, with D unclear. The CDR3 runs to 13 residues. In germline, CDR1 is DFQATT, CDR2 SNEGSKA (reference sequence). The V gene lost 0 bases and the J gene lost 5 bases, with 9 bases spanning the gap. The CDR3 spells CSARDSLLDTQYF. CDR3 coding DNA: TGCAGTGCTAGAGATTCCTTGTTAGATACGCAGTATTTT.

This clonotype was recorded a few times. The V and J genes are TRBV5-1 and TRBJ2-2, with D possibly TRBD2 on 5 matching bases. With 2 bases removed from V and 3 bases from J, the gap between germline ends came to 11 bases. Germline-derived CDR1 and CDR2 are SGHRS and YFSETQ. This CDR3 comprises 15 residues. This CDR3 reads CASSLQAVDTGELFF. The CDR3 DNA is TGCGCCAGCAGCTTACAAGCGGTGGACACCGGGGAGCTGTTTTTT.

This clonotype was picked up many times. The chain combines TRBV27 with TRBJ1-6; no definite D call. This CDR3 contains 14 residues. The V end was cut by 7 bases, the J end by 7 bases, with 14 bases between. The germline CDR1 and CDR2 sequences are MNHEY and SMNVEV (reference sequence). CDR3 DNA sequence: TGTGCCAGCACCCTCGGACGGTCGAATTCACCCCTCCACTTT. Protein product: CASTLGRSNSPLHF.

There are many counts of this clonotype. CDR3 in amino acids: CASSLRIGTGVTEAFF. The CDR3 DNA is TGTGCCAGCAGCTTGAGGATTGGGACAGGGGTGACTGAAGCTTTCTTT. The chain recombines TRBV27 with TRBJ1-1, with 10 bases that match TRBD1. This CDR3 region has 16 residues. Germline loops: CDR1 MNHEY, CDR2 SMNVEV (reference sequence). V lost 6 bases, J lost 5 bases, and 12 bases stayed unmatched.

This clonotype was found many times. The chain combines TRBV3-1 with TRBJ2-5; tentative D call: TRBD1 (6 bases). V gave up 5 bases and J gave up 4 bases, with 17 bases separating them. The CDR3 length is 15 residues. Germline values: CDR1 LGHDT, CDR2 YNNKEL (reference sequence). Here the CDR3 reads CASSGDIRGSETQYF. The DNA of the CDR3 is TGTGCCAGCAGCGGCGATATCAGGGGTTCAGAGACCCAGTACTTC.

This clonotype turned up a few times. The genes are TRBV7-9 and TRBJ2-5; TRBD1 agrees at 7 bases. Germline loops: CDR1 SEHNR, CDR2 FQNEAQ (reference sequence). CDR3 length: 15 amino acids. With V trimmed by 5 bases and J by 3 bases, 9 bases remained unmatched. CDR3 sequence reads: CASSPRTGDEETQYF. CDR3 bases: TGTGCCAGCAGCCCCCGGACAGGAGACGAAGAGACCCAGTACTTC.

The rearrangement joins TRBV20-1 to TRBJ2-7, with 10 bases that match TRBD2. The length of the CDR3 is 14 residues. Germline values: CDR1 DFQATT, CDR2 SNEGSKA (reference sequence). V dropped 2 bases and J dropped 5; count of bases not matched to a gene: 6. The CDR3 spells CSARLAGAGHEQYF. The CDR3 DNA reads TGCAGTGCTAGACTAGCGGGGGCCGGCCACGAGCAGTACTTC.

The V call is TRBV5-1, the J call TRBJ2-7, with 13 bases fitting TRBD2. CDR1 is SGHRS, CDR2 YFSETQ, per germline. The CDR3 has 16 residues. Trimming cost V 4 bases and J 4 bases; bases outside gene matches: 8. The CDR3 DNA follows: TGCGCCAGCAGCCAGCTACTAGCGGGAGGGGCTTACGAGCAGTACTTC. Amino acid sequence: CASSQLLAGGAYEQYF.

The chain links TRBV9 to TRBJ2-1, with 8 bases aligning to TRBD2. Germline V gives CDR1 SGDLS, CDR2 YYNGEE. Losses at the gene ends were 0 bases for V and 5 bases for J; bases not matched to a gene: 4. The CDR3 is 15 amino acids. CDR3 DNA: TGTGCCAGCAGCGTAGTAGCGGGGCCCAACAATGAGCAGTTCTTC. It specifies CASSVVAGPNNEQFF.

As for this clonotype: One end of the junction does not line up with germline, which may come from a read error. DNA for the CDR3: TGTGCCCCCGGAGGCCCGGGACAACATAATGAAAAACTGTGTTTT. Its translation is CAPGGPGQHNEKLCF. The chain carries TRBV27 and TRBJ1-4, with a possible D match to TRBD1 (6 bases). From germline, CDR1 is MNHEY and CDR2 SMNVEV (reference sequence). This CDR3 contains 15 residues.

This clonotype was seen only a few times. This chain connects TRBV12-3 or TRBV12-4 to TRBJ1-1; TRBD1 matches at 8 bases. V shed 7 bases, J shed 1 base, and the junction held 5 bases outside the gene matches. The CDR3 extends over 14 amino acids. The CDR3 nucleotides read TGTGCCAGCATGATCGGACAGGGGAACACTGAAGCTTTCTTT. Translated, it gives CASMIGQGNTEAFF.

This clonotype has more than one count but fewer than ten. The rearrangement uses TRBV7-3 and TRBJ1-1; 7 nucleotides match TRBD1. Looked up from germline, CDR1 is SGHTA and CDR2 is FQGTGA. The CDR3 sequence is 14 residues long. After removal of 3 bases from V and 5 bases from J, the junction contained 6 bases not matched to a gene. In nucleotides, the CDR3 is TGTGCCAGCAGCTTTTACGACAGGGTTACTGAAGCTTTCTTT. It is translated as CASSFYDRVTEAFF.

The chain employs TRBV7-8 and TRBJ1-5, with D possibly matching TRBD1 (6 bases). Germline V gives CDR1 SGHVS, CDR2 FQNEAQ. Trimming removed 0 bases at V and 3 bases at J, with 12 bases between. The CDR3 is made up of 16 amino acids. The CDR3 protein is CASSLAAQGFNQPQHF. CDR3 sequence (DNA): TGTGCCAGCAGCTTAGCGGCACAGGGATTCAATCAGCCCCAGCATTTT.

Only a few counts were recorded for this clonotype. The chain uses TRBV5-5 and TRBJ1-1; D uncertain. Trimming shortened V by 0 bases and J by 1 base, and 10 bases separated the two germline ends. The germline CDR1 and CDR2 sequences are SGHKS and YYEKEE (reference sequence). This CDR3 has 15 amino acids. The DNA for the CDR3 is TGTGCCAGCAGCTTGGGACCCCAAACGAACACTGAAGCTTTCTTT. Translation gives CASSLGPQTNTEAFF.

This clonotype has a handful of counts. This chain uses TRBV30 with TRBJ2-1; D uncertain. This CDR3 has 15 amino acids. Germline CDR1 GTSNPN, CDR2 SVGIG (reference sequence). Trimming took 1 base from V and 5 from J, leaving 15 bases between them. DNA of the CDR3: TGTGCCTGGAGTGCCCGCTTTCGTTCCCACAATGAGCAGTTCTTC. Translated: CAWSARFRSHNEQFF.

This clonotype occurred many times. J is TRBJ2-7 and V is TRBV6-2 or TRBV6-3, with 9 bases identical to TRBD2. With 6 bases clipped from V and 4 bases from J, the junction kept 7 bases outside the gene matches. Germline CDR1 and CDR2: MNHEY and SVGEGT. The CDR3 spans 14 residues. CDR3 coding DNA: TGTGCCAGCAGCGAGGGACTAGCAGATTACGAGCAGTACTTC. This codes for CASSEGLADYEQYF.

V is TRBV13 and J is TRBJ1-2; TRBD1 is a possible D gene (5 bases). V gave up 5 bases and J gave up 8 bases, with 15 bases separating them. The CDR3 loop spans 13 amino acids. Germline-derived CDR1 and CDR2 are PRHDT and FYEKMQ (reference sequence). CDR3: CASSQRGPGGYTF. CDR3 bases: TGTGCCAGCAGCCAAAGGGGACCGGGGGGCTACACCTTC.

This clonotype was detected ten times or more. This chain links TRBV7-3 with TRBJ2-7, with unresolved D. This CDR3 spans 15 amino acids. CDR1 SGHTA and CDR2 FQGTGA come from the germline V gene. V was shortened by 2 bases and J by 7 bases, with 18 bases between the two germline ends. This CDR3 reads CASSLSTASPQEQYF. The CDR3 DNA reads TGTGCCAGCAGCTTATCCACAGCGTCGCCTCAAGAGCAGTACTTC.

This clonotype was observed a handful of times. A much larger clone sits a single nucleotide away, making a read error possible. The chain combines TRBV7-2 with TRBJ1-2; D perhaps matches TRBD1 (5 bases). Trimming left V 3 bases short and J 5 bases short, with 13 bases between. This CDR3 is built from 14 residues. CDR1 and CDR2 (germline): SGHTA, FQGNSA. The CDR3 here is CASSFGDGLYGYTF. CDR3 nucleotides: TGTGCCAGCAGCTTTGGGGACGGTCTTTATGGCTACACCTTC. Using reference TRBV7-2 and TRBJ1-2 for the parts outside the CDR3, the full variable domain is GAGVSQSPSNKVTEKGKDVELRCDPISGHTALYWYRQSLGQGLEFLIYFQGNSAPDKSGLPSDRFSAERTGGSVSTLTIQRTQQEDSAVYLCASSFGDGLYGYTFGSGTRLTVV.